The present TCR beta chain was sequenced within a study of PD-L1 blockade in urothelial cancer. Across the whole study: Per blood sample, T cells had a median of roughly 150,000.

Each PCR reaction had synthetic TCR analog templates spiked into it. The method was immunoSEQ multiplex PCR; TCRdb's version includes in-frame clones alone and lacks a portion of them. Found here are some 24,000 clones, roughly 83% of them singletons; the top ten hold about 8.9%. The CDR3 runs to 15 residues. Germline CDR1 reads MDHEN; CDR2 reads SYDVKM. V gave up 5 bases and J gave up 6 bases; unmatched junction bases: 11. Patients had locally advanced or metastatic urothelial carcinoma. The chain combines TRBV28 with TRBJ2-7; 9 bases line up with TRBD1. The sequence came from a man between 65 and 85 years old with urothelial cancer. This material consisted of PBMCs, taken around atezolizumab (anti-PD-L1) treatment. The CDR3: CASSTSPDRGREQYF. The CDR3 DNA is TGTGCCAGCAGTACCTCGCCGGACAGGGGTCGCGAGCAGTACTTC.